A selection of T cell receptor beta chains follows, all from one sample in a study of blood T cell repertoires in COVID-19. The method was immunoSEQ multiplex PCR; TCRdb's version includes in-frame clones alone and lacks a portion of them. The sample yields 28,000 or so clones, approximately 88% seen once. The source material was peripheral blood. Every receptor here comes from a woman aged 50 to 60 with active COVID-19. Both conserved end residues are part of each CDR3. A D gene is named only where the DNA matches it firmly. Where a row states a size, it is once, few, many or the class of an expanded clone; other rows omit it.

D	size	V	J	CDR3	DNA
TRBD2	.	TRBV9	TRBJ2-3	CASSPTSGSGTDTQYF	TGTGCCAGCAGCCCGACTAGCGGGAGTGGCACAGATACGCAGTATTTT
TRBD1	few	TRBV28	TRBJ2-7	CASSQDRDSYEQYF	TGTGCCAGCAGTCAGGACAGGGACTCCTACGAGCAGTACTTC
TRBD2	.	TRBV5-6	TRBJ2-1	CASSIAGVGNEQFF	TGTGCCAGCAGCATAGCGGGAGTAGGGAATGAGCAGTTCTTC
TRBD1	.	TRBV5-6	TRBJ2-5	CASSMLQGAKETQYF	TGTGCCAGCAGCATGCTACAGGGGGCAAAAGAGACCCAGTACTTC
TRBD1	.	TRBV7-2	TRBJ1-5	CASSRTGFPPGNQPQHF	TGTGCCAGCAGCAGGACAGGATTCCCCCCCGGCAATCAGCCCCAGCATTTT
.	.	TRBV28	TRBJ2-7	CASRSLTGVNGKQYF	TGTGCCAGCAGGTCCTTAACGGGCGTAAACGGGAAGCAGTACTTC
TRBD1	.	TRBV28	TRBJ2-7	CASSALAGTGEF	TGTGCCAGCAGTGCCCTTGCCGGGACAGGGGAATTC
.	.	TRBV3-1/TRBV3-2	TRBJ1-1	CASSQERVVNTEAFF	TGTGCCAGCAGCCAAGAACGGGTGGTGAACACTGAAGCTTTCTTT
.	.	TRBV30	TRBJ2-1	CAQDVGGNEQFF	TGTGCCCAGGATGTGGGGGGTAATGAGCAGTTCTTC
.	.	TRBV27	TRBJ2-3	CASSSILADTQYF	TGTGCCAGCAGTTCAATCCTAGCAGACACGCAGTATTTT
.	.	TRBV12-2	TRBJ2-2	CASRSPPVTGMGYSTGELFF	TGTGCAAGTCGCTCCCCTCCGGTGACAGGGATGGGATATAGCACCGGGGAGCTGTTTTTT
TRBD2	.	TRBV11-2	TRBJ2-1	CASSLDLGGASGRAEQFF	TGTGCCAGCAGCTTAGATCTGGGTGGGGCTAGCGGGAGAGCTGAGCAGTTCTTC
TRBD1	.	TRBV2	TRBJ1-2	CASREGQSLGYGYTF	TGTGCCAGCAGGGAGGGACAGTCCTTAGGGTATGGCTACACCTTC
.	.	TRBV11-2	TRBJ1-2	CASSLTHGGDGYTF	TGTGCCAGCAGCTTAACACACGGAGGGGATGGCTACACCTTC
TRBD2	once	TRBV28	TRBJ2-2	CASSFLWTSGITGELFF	TGTGCCAGCAGTTTTCTCTGGACTAGCGGGATTACCGGGGAGCTGTTTTTT
.	few	TRBV9	TRBJ2-1	CASSPLGQSSYNEQFF	TGTGCCAGCAGCCCTCTTGGACAAAGCTCCTACAATGAGCAGTTCTTC
TRBD1	.	TRBV28	TRBJ1-2	CASRPDRSHGYTF	TGTGCCAGCAGACCGGACAGGAGTCATGGCTACACCTTC
TRBD1	.	TRBV5-5	TRBJ1-3	CASSHRQGQVGNTIYF	TGTGCCAGCAGCCATCGACAGGGTCAGGTCGGAAACACCATATATTTT
.	.	TRBV5-4	TRBJ1-2	CASSLLLGGAYGYTF	TGTGCCAGCAGCTTACTGCTCGGGGGGGCCTATGGCTACACCTTC
.	.	TRBV15	TRBJ1-4	CATSRDAGEGEKLFF	TGTGCCACCAGCAGAGATGCAGGGGAAGGGGAAAAACTGTTTTTT
.	.	TRBV30	TRBJ2-3	CAWGLNQDTQYF	TGTGCCTGGGGCCTTAACCAGGATACGCAGTATTTT
TRBD2	.	TRBV19	TRBJ2-3	CAIAMSGSADTQYF	TGTGCCATCGCCATGAGCGGGAGTGCAGATACGCAGTATTTT
.	.	TRBV5-1	TRBJ2-2	CASSLGGRSDTGELFF	TGCGCCAGCAGCTTGGGGGGGCGAAGCGACACCGGGGAGCTGTTTTTT
.	.	TRBV27	TRBJ2-7	CASSLGGGAFYEQYF	TGTGCCAGCAGTCTGGGCGGGGGCGCGTTTTACGAGCAGTACTTC
TRBD1	few	TRBV5-1	TRBJ1-1	CASSWTGGTGTEAFF	TGCGCCAGCAGCTGGACAGGGGGTACTGGGACTGAAGCTTTCTTT